This is a list of T cell receptor beta chains from one sample in a study of T cell repertoires in cytomegalovirus infection. TCRdb re-derived calls from the reads in MiXCR, one entry per CDR3 protein. The repertoire holds 380,000 or so distinct CDR3 sequences, just under 35% seen once, with roughly 14% in the top ten. Their antigen targets remain unknown. The input for sequencing was cultured PBMCs, taken from culture after CMV antigen stimulation. The receptors stem from a human donor in good health (CMV status not recorded). Some clones in this sample may be carry-over from other donors' samples. Each CDR3 is given with its conserved first and last residue. A D gene is named only where the DNA matches it firmly. Size tells how often a clone was seen (once, few, many) or the class of an expanded clone, and some rows leave it out.

V gene: TRBV6-2/TRBV6-3; CDR3 length: 17; clone size: .; D gene: TRBD1; J gene: TRBJ1-3; CDR3 protein: CASSTGTGASSGNTIYF; CDR3 DNA: TGTGCCAGCAGTACCGGGACAGGAGCGTCCTCTGGAAACACCATATATTTT
V gene: TRBV7-8; CDR3 length: 15; clone size: many; D gene: TRBD1; J gene: TRBJ2-1; CDR3 protein: CASSFSGTGYNEQFF; CDR3 DNA: TGTGCCAGCAGCTTTTCCGGGACAGGGTACAATGAGCAGTTCTTC
V gene: TRBV28; CDR3 length: 17; clone size: .; D gene: .; J gene: TRBJ1-1; CDR3 protein: CASSPSGIQEINTEAFF; CDR3 DNA: TGTGCCAGCTCCCCTTCAGGGATACAGGAAATTAACACTGAAGCTTTCTTT
V gene: TRBV7-2; CDR3 length: 17; clone size: few; D gene: .; J gene: TRBJ2-5; CDR3 protein: CASSLGWGGQGQETQYF; CDR3 DNA: TGTGCCAGCAGCTTAGGGTGGGGGGGGCAAGGCCAAGAGACCCAGTACTTC
V gene: TRBV6-2/TRBV6-3; CDR3 length: 13; clone size: medium-sized; D gene: .; J gene: TRBJ1-1; CDR3 protein: CASSYSGTTEAFF; CDR3 DNA: TGTGCCAGCAGTTACTCCGGGACTACTGAAGCTTTCTTT
V gene: TRBV4-3; CDR3 length: 16; clone size: .; D gene: TRBD2; J gene: TRBJ2-3; CDR3 protein: CASSQSRASGSDTQYF; CDR3 DNA: TGCGCCAGCAGCCAATCACGGGCTAGCGGGAGCGATACGCAGTATTTT
V gene: TRBV7-2; CDR3 length: 15; clone size: many; D gene: .; J gene: TRBJ1-6; CDR3 protein: CASSYVWGANSPLHF; CDR3 DNA: TGTGCCAGCAGCTACGTGTGGGGTGCTAATTCACCCCTCCACTTT
V gene: TRBV12-5; CDR3 length: 15; clone size: .; D gene: TRBD1; J gene: TRBJ1-2; CDR3 protein: CASGLWPGGRGGYTF; CDR3 DNA: TGTGCTAGTGGTTTGTGGCCAGGGGGCAGGGGTGGCTACACCTTC
V gene: TRBV5-5; CDR3 length: 15; clone size: .; D gene: .; J gene: TRBJ1-5; CDR3 protein: CASSNTPGHAQPQHF; CDR3 DNA: TGTGCCAGCAGCAATACCCCAGGGCATGCTCAGCCCCAGCATTTT
V gene: TRBV12-3/TRBV12-4; CDR3 length: 14; clone size: few; D gene: TRBD2; J gene: TRBJ2-7; CDR3 protein: CASSLTSGMYEQYF; CDR3 DNA: TGTGCCAGCAGTTTAACTAGCGGGATGTACGAGCAGTACTTC
V gene: TRBV28; CDR3 length: 13; clone size: few; D gene: TRBD1; J gene: TRBJ2-6; CDR3 protein: CASRPKSTGAMTF; CDR3 DNA: TGTGCCAGCAGACCGAAATCGACAGGGGCAATGACTTTC
V gene: TRBV12-3/TRBV12-4; CDR3 length: 13; clone size: .; D gene: .; J gene: TRBJ2-5; CDR3 protein: CASSYSYQETQYF; CDR3 DNA: TGTGCCAGCAGTTACTCGTACCAAGAGACCCAGTACTTC
V gene: TRBV7-2; CDR3 length: 13; clone size: .; D gene: TRBD1; J gene: TRBJ1-1; CDR3 protein: CASSLGQYTEAFF; CDR3 DNA: TGTGCCAGCAGCTTGGGACAGTACACTGAAGCTTTCTTT
V gene: TRBV7-2; CDR3 length: 16; clone size: many; D gene: .; J gene: TRBJ1-1; CDR3 protein: CASSPAVGRLNTEAFF; CDR3 DNA: TGTGCCAGCAGCCCCGCGGTGGGCAGACTGAACACTGAAGCTTTCTTT
V gene: TRBV4-1; CDR3 length: 16; clone size: .; D gene: TRBD2; J gene: TRBJ2-1; CDR3 protein: CASSQALAGALYEQFF; CDR3 DNA: TGCGCCAGCAGCCAAGCTTTAGCGGGAGCTCTTTATGAGCAGTTCTTC
V gene: TRBV2; CDR3 length: 12; clone size: .; D gene: .; J gene: TRBJ1-1; CDR3 protein: CAWTTMNTEAFF; CDR3 DNA: TGTGCCTGGACAACTATGAACACTGAAGCTTTCTTT
V gene: TRBV7-2; CDR3 length: 12; clone size: many; D gene: .; J gene: TRBJ2-1; CDR3 protein: CASSFKGVGQFF; CDR3 DNA: TGTGCCAGCAGCTTTAAAGGGGTTGGGCAGTTCTTC
V gene: TRBV5-6; CDR3 length: 16; clone size: few; D gene: TRBD1; J gene: TRBJ1-5; CDR3 protein: CASSAGTGQGHQPQHF; CDR3 DNA: TGTGCCAGCAGCGCAGGGACAGGGCAAGGCCATCAGCCCCAGCATTTT
V gene: TRBV7-2; CDR3 length: 15; clone size: many; D gene: .; J gene: TRBJ2-7; CDR3 protein: CASSPYGGGSYEQYF; CDR3 DNA: TGTGCCAGCAGCCCCTACGGCGGCGGCTCCTACGAGCAGTACTTC
V gene: TRBV27; CDR3 length: 15; clone size: once; D gene: .; J gene: TRBJ2-2; CDR3 protein: CVSSLRLANTGELFF; CDR3 DNA: TGTGTCAGCAGTCTCAGACTAGCGAACACCGGGGAGCTGTTTTTT
V gene: TRBV20-1; CDR3 length: 12; clone size: .; D gene: .; J gene: TRBJ1-2; CDR3 protein: CSARGEVGGYTF; CDR3 DNA: TGCAGTGCTAGAGGAGAGGTGGGAGGCTACACCTTC
V gene: TRBV15; CDR3 length: 15; clone size: .; D gene: .; J gene: TRBJ2-1; CDR3 protein: CATSREVGSYNEQFF; CDR3 DNA: TGTGCCACCAGCAGAGAAGTTGGTTCCTACAATGAGCAGTTCTTC
V gene: TRBV27; CDR3 length: 14; clone size: once; D gene: TRBD1; J gene: TRBJ2-4; CDR3 protein: CASSFRQGSNIQYF; CDR3 DNA: TGTGCCAGCAGTTTTCGACAGGGCTCAAACATTCAGTACTTC
V gene: TRBV4-3; CDR3 length: 18; clone size: few; D gene: .; J gene: TRBJ2-1; CDR3 protein: CASSQARDPLFGPFEQFF; CDR3 DNA: TGCGCCAGCAGCCAAGCCCGGGACCCCTTATTTGGTCCTTTTGAGCAGTTCTTC
V gene: TRBV12-3/TRBV12-4; CDR3 length: 17; clone size: few; D gene: .; J gene: TRBJ1-5; CDR3 protein: CASLRGAGGTSNQPQHF; CDR3 DNA: TGTGCCAGCCTTAGGGGCGCTGGGGGAACGAGCAATCAGCCCCAGCATTTT
V gene: TRBV7-1; CDR3 length: 15; clone size: .; D gene: .; J gene: TRBJ2-7; CDR3 protein: CASSPARGKAYEQYF; CDR3 DNA: TGTGCCAGCTCCCCGGCGAGAGGAAAAGCCTACGAGCAGTACTTC
V gene: TRBV19; CDR3 length: 14; clone size: .; D gene: .; J gene: TRBJ1-1; CDR3 protein: CASSTGAHPTEAFF; CDR3 DNA: TGTGCCAGTAGTACCGGCGCACATCCTACTGAAGCTTTCTTT
V gene: TRBV2; CDR3 length: 15; clone size: few; D gene: .; J gene: TRBJ1-5; CDR3 protein: CASSYTGYSNQPQHF; CDR3 DNA: TGTGCCAGCAGTTACACTGGTTATAGCAATCAGCCCCAGCATTTT
V gene: TRBV6-8; CDR3 length: 14; clone size: .; D gene: .; J gene: TRBJ1-6; CDR3 protein: CASRSPGLKSPLHF; CDR3 DNA: TGTGCCAGCCGTTCTCCGGGACTAAAATCACCCCTCCACTTT
V gene: TRBV4-3; CDR3 length: 16; clone size: few; D gene: TRBD1; J gene: TRBJ2-1; CDR3 protein: CASSQDLGQGDNEQFF; CDR3 DNA: TGCGCCAGCAGCCAAGATCTGGGACAGGGAGACAATGAGCAGTTCTTC
V gene: TRBV20-1; CDR3 length: 14; clone size: .; D gene: TRBD1; J gene: TRBJ1-4; CDR3 protein: CSATNLEQGEKLFF; CDR3 DNA: TGCAGTGCTACTAACCTGGAACAGGGGGAAAAACTGTTTTTT
V gene: TRBV2; CDR3 length: 14; clone size: .; D gene: .; J gene: TRBJ2-2; CDR3 protein: CASSDTRNTGELFF; CDR3 DNA: TGTGCCAGCAGTGATACCAGGAACACCGGGGAGCTGTTTTTT
V gene: TRBV19; CDR3 length: 16; clone size: .; D gene: .; J gene: TRBJ1-1; CDR3 protein: CASKRGVSSGNTEAFF; CDR3 DNA: TGTGCCAGTAAAAGAGGGGTGTCCTCTGGGAACACTGAAGCTTTCTTT
V gene: TRBV6-2/TRBV6-3; CDR3 length: 17; clone size: .; D gene: TRBD1; J gene: TRBJ1-4; CDR3 protein: CASSSSTGQEDDEKLFF; CDR3 DNA: TGTGCCAGCAGTTCCTCGACAGGGCAGGAAGATGATGAAAAACTGTTTTTT
V gene: TRBV7-4; CDR3 length: 14; clone size: .; D gene: .; J gene: TRBJ2-1; CDR3 protein: CASSLIPGYNEQFF; CDR3 DNA: TGTGCCAGCAGCTTAATACCGGGGTACAATGAGCAGTTCTTC
V gene: TRBV10-3; CDR3 length: 13; clone size: .; D gene: .; J gene: TRBJ1-1; CDR3 protein: CAISGQPNTEAFF; CDR3 DNA: TGTGCCATCAGTGGGCAGCCGAACACTGAAGCTTTCTTT
V gene: TRBV7-6; CDR3 length: 16; clone size: .; D gene: TRBD1; J gene: TRBJ2-1; CDR3 protein: CASSPLTTGAANEQFF; CDR3 DNA: TGTGCCAGCAGCCCGCTCACTACAGGGGCTGCTAATGAGCAGTTCTTC
V gene: TRBV7-2; CDR3 length: 15; clone size: .; D gene: TRBD2; J gene: TRBJ2-7; CDR3 protein: CASRASGSVTYEQYF; CDR3 DNA: TGTGCCAGTCGGGCTAGCGGGAGTGTTACCTACGAGCAGTACTTC
V gene: TRBV5-5; CDR3 length: 16; clone size: .; D gene: TRBD2; J gene: TRBJ2-7; CDR3 protein: CASRNESGRMSHEQYF; CDR3 DNA: TGTGCCAGCAGAAATGAAAGCGGGAGGATGAGCCACGAGCAGTACTTC
V gene: TRBV7-2; CDR3 length: 15; clone size: many; D gene: .; J gene: TRBJ2-7; CDR3 protein: CASSPRPLLPYEQYF; CDR3 DNA: TGTGCCAGCAGCCCTAGACCGCTTCTGCCCTACGAGCAGTACTTC
V gene: TRBV28; CDR3 length: 16; clone size: .; D gene: TRBD1; J gene: TRBJ2-5; CDR3 protein: CASSLGKTGAQETQYF; CDR3 DNA: TGTGCCAGCAGTTTGGGGAAAACAGGGGCACAAGAGACCCAGTACTTC
V gene: TRBV12-5; CDR3 length: 15; clone size: .; D gene: TRBD1; J gene: TRBJ2-3; CDR3 protein: CASGPRDRGTDTQYF; CDR3 DNA: TGTGCTAGTGGTCCCCGGGACAGGGGGACAGATACGCAGTATTTT
V gene: TRBV5-6; CDR3 length: 13; clone size: .; D gene: .; J gene: TRBJ2-1; CDR3 protein: CASSPTAVPEQFF; CDR3 DNA: TGTGCCAGCAGCCCCACAGCTGTCCCTGAGCAGTTCTTC
V gene: TRBV7-6; CDR3 length: 16; clone size: .; D gene: .; J gene: TRBJ2-7; CDR3 protein: CASSFSDTGREYEQYF; CDR3 DNA: TGTGCCAGCAGCTTCAGCGATACGGGGAGAGAGTACGAGCAGTACTTC
V gene: TRBV5-5; CDR3 length: 17; clone size: many; D gene: .; J gene: TRBJ2-2; CDR3 protein: CASSLWLVRGNTGELFF; CDR3 DNA: TGTGCCAGCAGCTTGTGGCTAGTCAGGGGGAACACCGGGGAGCTGTTTTTT
V gene: TRBV3-1; CDR3 length: 13; clone size: .; D gene: .; J gene: TRBJ2-2; CDR3 protein: CASGAGDTGELFF; CDR3 DNA: TGTGCCAGCGGGGCCGGGGACACCGGGGAGCTGTTTTTT
V gene: TRBV7-2; CDR3 length: 13; clone size: once; D gene: .; J gene: TRBJ1-2; CDR3 protein: CASSLATAYGYTF; CDR3 DNA: TGTGCCAGCAGCTTAGCCACAGCCTATGGCTACACCTTC
V gene: TRBV7-2; CDR3 length: 15; clone size: many; D gene: .; J gene: TRBJ2-2; CDR3 protein: CASSLAGEKTGELFF; CDR3 DNA: TGTGCCAGCAGCTTAGCGGGAGAGAAGACCGGGGAGCTGTTTTTT
V gene: TRBV28; CDR3 length: 15; clone size: .; D gene: .; J gene: TRBJ1-1; CDR3 protein: CASNPPWGQNTEAFF; CDR3 DNA: TGTGCCAGCAACCCCCCATGGGGACAGAACACTGAAGCTTTCTTT
V gene: TRBV12-3/TRBV12-4; CDR3 length: 15; clone size: .; D gene: .; J gene: TRBJ1-5; CDR3 protein: CASSLAWQGGQPQHF; CDR3 DNA: TGTGCCAGCAGTTTAGCTTGGCAGGGCGGTCAGCCCCAGCATTTT
V gene: TRBV29-1; CDR3 length: 13; clone size: .; D gene: .; J gene: TRBJ2-2; CDR3 protein: CSVEGKGPGELFF; CDR3 DNA: TGCAGCGTTGAAGGGAAGGGGCCCGGGGAGCTGTTTTTT
V gene: TRBV10-3; CDR3 length: 14; clone size: .; D gene: TRBD1; J gene: TRBJ2-1; CDR3 protein: CAISPQTGMGEQFF; CDR3 DNA: TGTGCCATCAGTCCTCAGACAGGGATGGGTGAGCAGTTCTTC
V gene: TRBV7-2; CDR3 length: 14; clone size: many; D gene: .; J gene: TRBJ1-1; CDR3 protein: CASSLGLSSPEAFF; CDR3 DNA: TGTGCCAGCAGCTTAGGTCTCTCTTCCCCTGAAGCTTTCTTT